This T cell receptor beta chain was observed in a study of T-cell memory formation after mild COVID-19. TCRdb re-called the 5' RACE reads with MiXCR, one entry per CDR3 protein. Among 150,000 to 200,000 distinct CDR3 sequences, 20% to 25% were seen once, and the ten largest hold under 25%. The CDR3 totals 13 residues. Germline assignment: CDR1 SGHRS and CDR2 YFSETQ. V was clipped by 1 base and J by 8 bases, with 12 bases between them. The sequenced sample was PBMCs or a T cell subset sorted from them (not recorded which). V usage is TRBV5-1 and J usage is TRBJ1-1, with D hard to call. The sequence was collected from an adult woman who had mild COVID-19 (a few samples of this study predate the infection). Cell type and time point are not known. The DNA for the CDR3 is TGCGCCAGCAGCTTGTATGGTACACTGGAAGCTTTCTTT. It specifies CASSLYGTLEAFF.